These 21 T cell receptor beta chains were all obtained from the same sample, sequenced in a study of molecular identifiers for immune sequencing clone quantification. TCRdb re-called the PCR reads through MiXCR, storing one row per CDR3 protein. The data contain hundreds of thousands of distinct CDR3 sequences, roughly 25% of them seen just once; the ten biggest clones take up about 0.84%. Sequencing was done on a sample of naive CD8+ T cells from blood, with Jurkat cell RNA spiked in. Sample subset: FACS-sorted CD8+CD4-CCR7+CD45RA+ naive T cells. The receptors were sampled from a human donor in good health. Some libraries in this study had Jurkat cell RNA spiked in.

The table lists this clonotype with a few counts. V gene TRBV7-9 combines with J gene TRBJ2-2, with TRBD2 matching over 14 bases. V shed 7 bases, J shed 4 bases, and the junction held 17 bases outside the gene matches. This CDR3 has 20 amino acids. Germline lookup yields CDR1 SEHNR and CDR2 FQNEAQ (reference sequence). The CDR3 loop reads CASINPHGLAGGGGTGELFF. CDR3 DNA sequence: TGTGCCAGCATCAACCCCCATGGACTAGCGGGAGGTGGTGGCACCGGGGAGCTGTTTTTT.

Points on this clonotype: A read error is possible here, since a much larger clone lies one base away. The CDR3: CASSHGTVNTEAIF. The DNA of the CDR3 is TGTGCCAGCAGTCATGGGACAGTAAACACTGAAGCTATCTTT. The chain links TRBV12-3 or TRBV12-4 to TRBJ1-1; TRBD1 aligns across 7 bases. This CDR3 comprises 14 residues.

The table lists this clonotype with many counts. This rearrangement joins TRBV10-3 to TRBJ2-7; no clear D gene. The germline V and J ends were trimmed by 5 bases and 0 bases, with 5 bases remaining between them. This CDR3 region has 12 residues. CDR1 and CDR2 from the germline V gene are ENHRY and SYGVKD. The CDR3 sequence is CAISHDSYEQYF. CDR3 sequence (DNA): TGTGCCATCAGTCACGACTCCTACGAGCAGTACTTC.

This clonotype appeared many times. The DNA for the CDR3 is TGCGCCAGCAGCTTGACGCGGTCCCGCACAGATACGCAGTATTTT. As protein: CASSLTRSRTDTQYF. This chain links TRBV5-1 with TRBJ2-3; D uncertain. The CDR3 spans 15 residues. From germline, CDR1 is SGHRS and CDR2 YFSETQ. With 1 base removed from V and 1 base from J, the gap between germline ends came to 10 bases.

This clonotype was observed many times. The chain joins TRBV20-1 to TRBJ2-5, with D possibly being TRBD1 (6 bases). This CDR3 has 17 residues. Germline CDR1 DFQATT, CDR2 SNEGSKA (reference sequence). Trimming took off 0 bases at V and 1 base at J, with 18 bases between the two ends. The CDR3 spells CSARDLLAGALQETQYF. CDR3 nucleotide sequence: TGCAGTGCTAGAGATCTCTTGGCAGGGGCCCTCCAAGAGACCCAGTACTTC.

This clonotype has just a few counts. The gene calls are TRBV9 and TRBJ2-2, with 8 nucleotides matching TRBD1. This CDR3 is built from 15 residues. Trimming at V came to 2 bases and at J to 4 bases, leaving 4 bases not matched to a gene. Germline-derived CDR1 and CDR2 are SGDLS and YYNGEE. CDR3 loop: CASSVQGALTGELFF. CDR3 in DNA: TGTGCCAGCAGCGTCCAGGGGGCGCTCACCGGGGAGCTGTTTTTT.

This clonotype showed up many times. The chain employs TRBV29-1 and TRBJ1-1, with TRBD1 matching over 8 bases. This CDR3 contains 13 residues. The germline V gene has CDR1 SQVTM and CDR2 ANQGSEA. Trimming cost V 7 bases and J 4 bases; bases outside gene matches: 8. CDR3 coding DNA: TGCAGCGGCGACAGGGGTGATTCCACTGAAGCTTTCTTT. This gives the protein CSGDRGDSTEAFF.

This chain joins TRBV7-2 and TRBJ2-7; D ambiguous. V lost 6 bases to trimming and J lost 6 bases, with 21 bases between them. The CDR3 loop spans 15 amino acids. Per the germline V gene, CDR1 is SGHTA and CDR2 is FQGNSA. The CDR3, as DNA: TGTGCCAGCAGTCCCATGCTAAGCGAGCGACTCGAGCAGTACTTC. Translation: CASSPMLSERLEQYF.

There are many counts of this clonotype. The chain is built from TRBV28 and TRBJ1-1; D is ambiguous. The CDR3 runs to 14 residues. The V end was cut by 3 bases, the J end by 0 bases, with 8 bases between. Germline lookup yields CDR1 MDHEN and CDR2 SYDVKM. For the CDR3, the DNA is TGTGCCAGCAGTTTTCGAGGAGTGAACACTGAAGCTTTCTTT. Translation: CASSFRGVNTEAFF.

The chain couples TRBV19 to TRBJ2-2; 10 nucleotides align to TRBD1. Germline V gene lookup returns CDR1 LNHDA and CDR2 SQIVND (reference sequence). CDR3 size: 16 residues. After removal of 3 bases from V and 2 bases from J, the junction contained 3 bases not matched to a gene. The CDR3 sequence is CASSIGTGENTGELFF. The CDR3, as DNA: TGTGCCAGTAGTATCGGGACAGGGGAAAACACCGGGGAGCTGTTTTTT.

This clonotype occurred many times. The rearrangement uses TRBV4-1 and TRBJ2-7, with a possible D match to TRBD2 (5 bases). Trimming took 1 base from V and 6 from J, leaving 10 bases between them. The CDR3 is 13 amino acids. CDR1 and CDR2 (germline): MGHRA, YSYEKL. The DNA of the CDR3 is TGCGCCAGCAGCCAAGTTGAGGGAACCGAGCAGTACTTC. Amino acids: CASSQVEGTEQYF.

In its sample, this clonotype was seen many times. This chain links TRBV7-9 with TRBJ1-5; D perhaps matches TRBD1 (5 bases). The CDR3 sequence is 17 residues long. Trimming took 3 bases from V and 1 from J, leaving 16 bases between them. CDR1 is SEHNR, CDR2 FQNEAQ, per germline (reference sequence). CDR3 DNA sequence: TGTGCCAGCAGCTTGGTAAGGGGTGGGGGGAGCAATCAGCCCCAGCATTTT. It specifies CASSLVRGGGSNQPQHF. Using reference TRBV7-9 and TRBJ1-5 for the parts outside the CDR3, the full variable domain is DTGVSQNPRHKITKRGQNVTFRCDPISEHNRLYWYRQTLGQGPEFLTYFQNEAQLEKSRLLSDRFSAERPKGSFSTLEIQRTEQGDSAMYLCASSLVRGGGSNQPQHFGDGTRLSIL.

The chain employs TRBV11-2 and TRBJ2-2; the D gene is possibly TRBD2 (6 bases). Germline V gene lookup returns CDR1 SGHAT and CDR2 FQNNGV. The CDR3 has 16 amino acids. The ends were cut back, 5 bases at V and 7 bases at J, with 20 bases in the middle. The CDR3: CASSTTRDSPGGELFF. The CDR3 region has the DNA TGTGCCAGCAGCACCACCCGGGACTCGCCCGGCGGGGAGCTGTTTTTT.

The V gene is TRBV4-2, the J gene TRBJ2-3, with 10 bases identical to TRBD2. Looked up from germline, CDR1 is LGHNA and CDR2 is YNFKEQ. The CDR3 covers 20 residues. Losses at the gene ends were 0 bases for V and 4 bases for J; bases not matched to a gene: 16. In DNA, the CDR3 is TGTGCCAGCAGCCAAGATATAAGTCTAGCGGGAGCACTTTCACCAGATACGCAGTATTTT. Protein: CASSQDISLAGALSPDTQYF.

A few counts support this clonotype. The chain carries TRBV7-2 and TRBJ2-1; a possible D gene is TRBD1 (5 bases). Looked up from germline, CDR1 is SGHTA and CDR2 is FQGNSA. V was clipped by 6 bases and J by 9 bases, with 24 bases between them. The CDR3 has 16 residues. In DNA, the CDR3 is TGTGCCAGCAGTCACCTCAAGGGGAAGGGCAACGGTGAGCAGTTCTTC. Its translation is CASSHLKGKGNGEQFF.

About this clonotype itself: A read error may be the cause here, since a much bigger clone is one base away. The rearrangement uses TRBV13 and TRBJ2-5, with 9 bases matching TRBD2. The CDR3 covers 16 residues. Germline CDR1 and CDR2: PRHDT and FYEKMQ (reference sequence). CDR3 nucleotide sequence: TGTGCCAGCAGCTTATGGGCTAGCGGGATGGAAGAGCCCCAGTACTTC. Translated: CASSLWASGMEEPQYF. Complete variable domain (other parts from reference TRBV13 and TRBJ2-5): AAGVIQSPRHLIKEKRETATLKCYPIPRHDTVYWYQQGPGQDPQFLISFYEKMQSDKGSIPDRFSAQQFSDYHSELNMSSLELGDSALYFCASSLWASGMEEPQYFGPGTRLLVL.

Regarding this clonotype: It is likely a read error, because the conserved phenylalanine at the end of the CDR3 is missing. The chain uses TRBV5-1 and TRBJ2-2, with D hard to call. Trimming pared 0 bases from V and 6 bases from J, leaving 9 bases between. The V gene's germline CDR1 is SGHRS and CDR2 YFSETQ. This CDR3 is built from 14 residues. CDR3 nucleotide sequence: TGCGCCAGCAGCTTGGCGAGTGGATCCGGGGAGCTGTTTGTT. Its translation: CASSLASGSGELFV.

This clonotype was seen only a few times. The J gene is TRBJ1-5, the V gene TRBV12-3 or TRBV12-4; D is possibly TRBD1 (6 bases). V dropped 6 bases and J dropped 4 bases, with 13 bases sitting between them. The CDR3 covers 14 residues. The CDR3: CASRQGGVNQPQHF. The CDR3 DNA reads TGTGCCAGCAGACAGGGTGGAGTGAATCAGCCCCAGCATTTT.

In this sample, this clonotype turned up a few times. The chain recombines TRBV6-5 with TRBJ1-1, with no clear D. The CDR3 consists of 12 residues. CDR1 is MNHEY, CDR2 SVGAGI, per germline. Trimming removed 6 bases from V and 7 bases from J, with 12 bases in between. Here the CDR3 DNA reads TGTGCCAGCAGGGCCTGGAGTCTTGAAGCTTTCTTT. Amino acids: CASRAWSLEAFF.

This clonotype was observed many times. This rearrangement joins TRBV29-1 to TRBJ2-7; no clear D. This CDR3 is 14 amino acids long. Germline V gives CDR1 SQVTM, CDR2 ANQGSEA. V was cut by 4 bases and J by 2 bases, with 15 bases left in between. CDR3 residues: CSVAPGPSTYEQYF. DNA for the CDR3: TGCAGCGTTGCGCCCGGACCGTCTACCTACGAGCAGTACTTC.

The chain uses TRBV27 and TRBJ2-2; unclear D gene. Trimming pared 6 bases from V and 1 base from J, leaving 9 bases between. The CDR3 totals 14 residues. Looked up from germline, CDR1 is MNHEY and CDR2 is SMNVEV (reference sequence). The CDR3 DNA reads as TGTGCCAGCAGGGTGGACGAGAACACCGGGGAGCTGTTTTTT. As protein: CASRVDENTGELFF.